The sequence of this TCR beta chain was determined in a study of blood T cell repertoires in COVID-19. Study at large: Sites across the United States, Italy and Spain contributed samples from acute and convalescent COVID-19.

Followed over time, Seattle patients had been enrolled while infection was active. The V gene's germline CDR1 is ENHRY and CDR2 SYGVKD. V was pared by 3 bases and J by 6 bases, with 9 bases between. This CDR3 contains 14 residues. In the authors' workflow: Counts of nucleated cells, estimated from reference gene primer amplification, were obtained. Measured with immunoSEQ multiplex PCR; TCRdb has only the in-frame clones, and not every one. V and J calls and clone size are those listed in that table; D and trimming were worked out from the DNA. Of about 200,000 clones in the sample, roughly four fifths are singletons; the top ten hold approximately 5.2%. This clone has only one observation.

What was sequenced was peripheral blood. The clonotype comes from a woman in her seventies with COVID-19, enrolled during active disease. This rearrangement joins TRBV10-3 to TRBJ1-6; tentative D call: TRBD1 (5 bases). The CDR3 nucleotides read TGTGCCATCAGTGATGGGGCGCGTAATTCACCCCTCCACTTT. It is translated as CAISDGARNSPLHF.